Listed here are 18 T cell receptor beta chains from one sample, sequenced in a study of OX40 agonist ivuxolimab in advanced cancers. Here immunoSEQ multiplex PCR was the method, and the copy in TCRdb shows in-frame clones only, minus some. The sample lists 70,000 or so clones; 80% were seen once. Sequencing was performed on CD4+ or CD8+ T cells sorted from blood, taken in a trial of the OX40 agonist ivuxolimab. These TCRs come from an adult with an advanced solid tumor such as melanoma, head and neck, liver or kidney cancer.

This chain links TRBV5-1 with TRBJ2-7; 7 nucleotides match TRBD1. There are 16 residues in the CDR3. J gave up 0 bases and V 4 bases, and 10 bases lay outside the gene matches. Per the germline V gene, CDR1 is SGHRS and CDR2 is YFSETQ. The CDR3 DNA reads TGCGCCAGCAGCCAGACGACAGGGCCATACTCCTACGAGCAGTACTTC. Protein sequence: CASSQTTGPYSYEQYF.

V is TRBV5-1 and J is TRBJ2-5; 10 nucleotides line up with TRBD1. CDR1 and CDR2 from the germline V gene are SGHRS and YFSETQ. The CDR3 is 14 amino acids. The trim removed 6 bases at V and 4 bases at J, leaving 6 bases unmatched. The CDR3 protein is CASTPGQGGETQYF. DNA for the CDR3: TGCGCCAGCACCCCAGGACAGGGGGGAGAGACCCAGTACTTC.

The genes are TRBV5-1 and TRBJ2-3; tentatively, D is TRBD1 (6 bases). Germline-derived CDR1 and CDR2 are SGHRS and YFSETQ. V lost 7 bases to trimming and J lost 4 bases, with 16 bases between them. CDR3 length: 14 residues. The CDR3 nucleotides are TGCGCCAGCTTCACAGGGAACGGAGCAGATACGCAGTATTTT. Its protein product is CASFTGNGADTQYF.

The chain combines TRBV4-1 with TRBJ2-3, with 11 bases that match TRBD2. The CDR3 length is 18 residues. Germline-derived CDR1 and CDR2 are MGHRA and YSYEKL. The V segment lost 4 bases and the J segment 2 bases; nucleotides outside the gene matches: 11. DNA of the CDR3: TGCGCCAGCAGCCCTGGGCTAGCGGGGGGAAGGGACACAGATACGCAGTATTTT. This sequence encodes CASSPGLAGGRDTDTQYF.

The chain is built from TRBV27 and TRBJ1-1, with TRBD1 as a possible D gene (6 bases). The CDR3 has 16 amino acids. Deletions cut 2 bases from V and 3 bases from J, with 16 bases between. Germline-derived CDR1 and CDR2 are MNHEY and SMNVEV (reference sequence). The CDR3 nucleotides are TGTGCCAGCAGTTTAAGGGGGGGGGTCTTTTACACTGAAGCTTTCTTT. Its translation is CASSLRGGVFYTEAFF.

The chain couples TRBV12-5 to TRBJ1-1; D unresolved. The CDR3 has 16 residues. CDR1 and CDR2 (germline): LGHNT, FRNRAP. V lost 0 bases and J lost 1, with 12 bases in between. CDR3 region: CASGLVIAASNTEAFF. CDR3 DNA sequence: TGTGCTAGTGGTTTGGTGATTGCGGCTTCGAACACTGAAGCTTTCTTT.

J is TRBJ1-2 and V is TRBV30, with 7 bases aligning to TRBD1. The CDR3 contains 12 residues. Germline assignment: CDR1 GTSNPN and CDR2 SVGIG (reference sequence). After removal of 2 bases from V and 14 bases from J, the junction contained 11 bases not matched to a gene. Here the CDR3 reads CAWSRGPSPTTF. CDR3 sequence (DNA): TGTGCCTGGAGTAGGGGGCCATCGCCGACTACCTTC.

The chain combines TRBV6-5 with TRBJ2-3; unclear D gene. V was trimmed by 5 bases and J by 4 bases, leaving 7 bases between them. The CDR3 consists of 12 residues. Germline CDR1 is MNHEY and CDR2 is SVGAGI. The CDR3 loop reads CASSTGADTQYF. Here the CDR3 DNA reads TGTGCCAGCAGTACGGGCGCAGATACGCAGTATTTT.

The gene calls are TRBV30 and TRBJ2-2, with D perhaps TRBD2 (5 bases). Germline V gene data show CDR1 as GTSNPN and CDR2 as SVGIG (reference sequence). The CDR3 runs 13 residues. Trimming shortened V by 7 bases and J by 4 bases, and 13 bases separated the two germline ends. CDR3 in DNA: TGTGCCTCAACGGGAAGGCGCACCGGGGAGCTGTTTTTT. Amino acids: CASTGRRTGELFF.

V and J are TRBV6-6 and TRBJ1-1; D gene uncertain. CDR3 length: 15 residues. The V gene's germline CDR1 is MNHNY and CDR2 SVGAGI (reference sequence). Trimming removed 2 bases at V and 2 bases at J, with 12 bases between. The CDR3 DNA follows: TGTGCCAGCAGTTACCCTGTCGGGGTTAACACTGAAGCTTTCTTT. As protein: CASSYPVGVNTEAFF.

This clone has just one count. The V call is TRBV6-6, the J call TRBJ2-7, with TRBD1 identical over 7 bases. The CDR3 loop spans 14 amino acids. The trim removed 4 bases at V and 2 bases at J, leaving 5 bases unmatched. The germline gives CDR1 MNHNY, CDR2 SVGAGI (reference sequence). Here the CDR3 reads CASSLDRVTYEQYF. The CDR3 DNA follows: TGTGCCAGCAGTTTAGACAGGGTGACCTACGAGCAGTACTTC.

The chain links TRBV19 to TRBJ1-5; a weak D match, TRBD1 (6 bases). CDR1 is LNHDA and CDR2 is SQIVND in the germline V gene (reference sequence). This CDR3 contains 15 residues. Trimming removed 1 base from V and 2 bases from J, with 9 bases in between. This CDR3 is CASSIGPGGNQPQHF. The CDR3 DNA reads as TGTGCCAGTAGTATAGGCCCAGGGGGCAATCAGCCCCAGCATTTT.

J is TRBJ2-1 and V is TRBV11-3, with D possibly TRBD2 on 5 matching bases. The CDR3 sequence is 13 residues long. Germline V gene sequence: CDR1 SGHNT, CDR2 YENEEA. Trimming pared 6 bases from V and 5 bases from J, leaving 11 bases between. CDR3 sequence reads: CASRDPGNNEQFF. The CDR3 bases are TGTGCCAGCAGGGACCCCGGGAACAATGAGCAGTTCTTC. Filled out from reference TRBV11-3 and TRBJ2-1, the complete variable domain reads EAGVVQSPRYKIIEKKQPVAFWCNPISGHNTLYWYLQNLGQGPELLIRYENEEAVDDSQLPKDRFSAERLKGVDSTLKIQPAELGDSAVYLCASRDPGNNEQFFGPGTRLTVL.

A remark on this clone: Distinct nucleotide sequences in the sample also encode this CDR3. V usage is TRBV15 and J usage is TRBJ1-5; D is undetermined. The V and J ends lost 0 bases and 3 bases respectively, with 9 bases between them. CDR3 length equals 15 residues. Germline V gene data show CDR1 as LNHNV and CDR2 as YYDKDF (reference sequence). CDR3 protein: CATSRDKGFNQPQHF. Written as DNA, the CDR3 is TGTGCCACCAGCAGAGATAAAGGATTCAATCAGCCCCAGCATTTT.

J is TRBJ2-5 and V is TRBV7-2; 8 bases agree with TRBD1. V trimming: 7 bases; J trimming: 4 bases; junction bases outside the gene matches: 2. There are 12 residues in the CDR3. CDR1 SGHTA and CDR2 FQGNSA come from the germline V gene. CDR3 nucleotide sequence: TGTGCCAGCAACCAGGGGGCAGAGACCCAGTACTTC. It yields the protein CASNQGAETQYF.

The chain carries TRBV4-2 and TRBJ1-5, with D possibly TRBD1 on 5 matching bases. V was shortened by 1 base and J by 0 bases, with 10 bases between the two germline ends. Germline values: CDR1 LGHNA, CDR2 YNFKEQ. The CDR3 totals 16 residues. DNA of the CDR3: TGTGCCAGCAGCCAAGTAGGAGGGGTTAGCAATCAGCCCCAGCATTTT. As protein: CASSQVGGVSNQPQHF.

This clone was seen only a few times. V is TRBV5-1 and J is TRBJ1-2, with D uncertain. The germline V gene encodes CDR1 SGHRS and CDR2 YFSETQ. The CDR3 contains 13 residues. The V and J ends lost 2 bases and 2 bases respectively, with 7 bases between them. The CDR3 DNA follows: TGCGCCAGCAGCTTAAAGGACAACTATGGCTACACCTTC. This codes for CASSLKDNYGYTF.

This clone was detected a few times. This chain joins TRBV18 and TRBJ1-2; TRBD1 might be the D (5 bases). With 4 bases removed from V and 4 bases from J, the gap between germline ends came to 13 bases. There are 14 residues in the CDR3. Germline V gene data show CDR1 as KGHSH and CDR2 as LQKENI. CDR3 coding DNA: TGTGCCAGCTCACGGGAAAGACAGTTCTATGGCTACACCTTC. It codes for CASSRERQFYGYTF.